The rows below give T cell receptor beta chains drawn from one sample of a study of T cells in Graves' hyperthyroidism and ophthalmopathy. TCRdb redid the calling of the multiplex PCR reads with MiXCR, one entry per CDR3 protein. Altogether approximately 400,000 distinct CDR3 sequences are present, around 14% being singletons, with the ten largest covering around an eighth. Sequencing input: blood. The source of these receptors is a woman aged 18-29 years with Graves' hyperthyroidism. CDR3s include the opening cysteine and the closing phenylalanine or tryptophan. Each record gives: CDR3 DNA, CDR3 protein, V gene, J gene, clone size, D gene. D genes are given only for firm matches. Only part of the rows carry a size: once, few, many, or a class if the clone is expanded.

CDR3nt: TGTGCCAGCAGCTTATTCGGGGGTAGAACAGATACGCAGTATTTT
CDR3aa: CASSLFGGRTDTQYF
v_gene: TRBV7-2
j_gene: TRBJ2-3
abundance: .
d_gene: .

CDR3nt: TGTGCCAGCAGTGACAGGGGAAACACCATATGTTTT
CDR3aa: CASSDRGNTICF
v_gene: TRBV6-2/TRBV6-3
j_gene: TRBJ1-3
abundance: .
d_gene: TRBD1

CDR3nt: TGTGCCAGCTCACCCGGGGGAGTCGGGGAGCTGTTTTTT
CDR3aa: CASSPGGVGELFF
v_gene: TRBV18
j_gene: TRBJ2-2
abundance: .
d_gene: .

CDR3nt: TGTACCAGCAGTGAACCCCGCGATTTCTACGAGCAGTACTTC
CDR3aa: CTSSEPRDFYEQYF
v_gene: TRBV6-1
j_gene: TRBJ2-7
abundance: .
d_gene: .

CDR3nt: TGTGCCAGCAGCCTTTGGGACAGGTCCTACGAGCAGTACTTC
CDR3aa: CASSLWDRSYEQYF
v_gene: TRBV6-1
j_gene: TRBJ2-7
abundance: many
d_gene: TRBD1

CDR3nt: TGTGCCAGCAGTTACGTCTACGAGCAGTACTTC
CDR3aa: CASSYVYEQYF
v_gene: TRBV6-2/TRBV6-3
j_gene: TRBJ2-7
abundance: many
d_gene: .

CDR3nt: TGTGCCGCCCAACAGGGGGGCAATCAGCCCCAGCATTTT
CDR3aa: CAAQQGGNQPQHF
v_gene: TRBV24-1
j_gene: TRBJ1-5
abundance: few
d_gene: TRBD1

CDR3nt: TGTGCCAGCGGGCCTGAAATCTACGAGCAGTACTTC
CDR3aa: CASGPEIYEQYF
v_gene: TRBV27
j_gene: TRBJ2-7
abundance: .
d_gene: .

CDR3nt: TGTGCCAGCAGCCCCAGGGGGGTGGGACTAGCAATGGAGACCCAGTACTTC
CDR3aa: CASSPRGVGLAMETQYF
v_gene: TRBV7-3
j_gene: TRBJ2-5
abundance: many
d_gene: TRBD2

CDR3nt: TGTGCCAGCAGCTCAGGGGCCCCACGGGAAGAAAAACTGTTTTTT
CDR3aa: CASSSGAPREEKLFF
v_gene: TRBV9
j_gene: TRBJ1-4
abundance: .
d_gene: .

CDR3nt: TGTGCCAGCAGCGCCCCTGGACAGAACTACAATGAGCAGTTCTTC
CDR3aa: CASSAPGQNYNEQFF
v_gene: TRBV7-9
j_gene: TRBJ2-1
abundance: few
d_gene: .

CDR3nt: TGTGCCAGCAGTTTCCTGACTCTAAGGCGGGACAGGGGGGACAATGAGCAGTTCTTC
CDR3aa: CASSFLTLRRDRGDNEQFF
v_gene: TRBV28
j_gene: TRBJ2-1
abundance: many
d_gene: TRBD1

CDR3nt: TGTGCCAGCAGTTACTTAGCCCCGGGACAGTATAATTCACCCCTCCACTTT
CDR3aa: CASSYLAPGQYNSPLHF
v_gene: TRBV6-5
j_gene: TRBJ1-6
abundance: .
d_gene: TRBD1

CDR3nt: TGTGCCAGCAGGGTAACTAGCGGGGTTTATAATGAGCAGTTCTTC
CDR3aa: CASRVTSGVYNEQFF
v_gene: TRBV12-3/TRBV12-4
j_gene: TRBJ2-1
abundance: many
d_gene: TRBD2

CDR3nt: TGTGCCAGCAGCTTATGGGACAAAGCCTACGAGCAGTACTTC
CDR3aa: CASSLWDKAYEQYF
v_gene: TRBV13
j_gene: TRBJ2-7
abundance: .
d_gene: .

CDR3nt: TGTGCCAGTAGTATAGATTTTGGGAACACTGAAGCTTTCTTT
CDR3aa: CASSIDFGNTEAFF
v_gene: TRBV19
j_gene: TRBJ1-1
abundance: few
d_gene: .

CDR3nt: TGTGCCAGCAGCCCCTACGCACCGGGACAGGGGACGAACACTGAAGCTTTCTTT
CDR3aa: CASSPYAPGQGTNTEAFF
v_gene: TRBV5-5
j_gene: TRBJ1-1
abundance: many
d_gene: TRBD1

CDR3nt: TGTGCCAGCAGTGAGGCTTCCCGAGGGACCTCCAAATACAATGAGCAGTTCTTC
CDR3aa: CASSEASRGTSKYNEQFF
v_gene: TRBV2
j_gene: TRBJ2-1
abundance: many
d_gene: .

CDR3nt: TGTGCCAGCAGTTCCCGGGGACAGAAGCCCTACGAGCAGTACTTC
CDR3aa: CASSSRGQKPYEQYF
v_gene: TRBV28
j_gene: TRBJ2-7
abundance: many
d_gene: TRBD1

CDR3nt: TGCAGTGCTAAAGTGGGGGGGGGGTACGAGCAGTACTTC
CDR3aa: CSAKVGGGYEQYF
v_gene: TRBV20-1
j_gene: TRBJ2-7
abundance: .
d_gene: TRBD2

CDR3nt: TGTGCCAGCAGTTACTCCACAGGGGGTTCGGAGACCCAGTACTTC
CDR3aa: CASSYSTGGSETQYF
v_gene: TRBV6-5
j_gene: TRBJ2-5
abundance: many
d_gene: TRBD1

CDR3nt: TGTGCCATCAGTGAGCCAGGGGGCGGTCATGGTTCACCCCTCCACTTT
CDR3aa: CAISEPGGGHGSPLHF
v_gene: TRBV10-3
j_gene: TRBJ1-6
abundance: .
d_gene: TRBD1

CDR3nt: TGTGCCACCAGCAGAGATCGGGACTACAATGAGCAGTTCTTC
CDR3aa: CATSRDRDYNEQFF
v_gene: TRBV15
j_gene: TRBJ2-1
abundance: few
d_gene: .

CDR3nt: TGTGCCAGCAGTCCCCAGGGGACTAGTAGGGAGACCCAGTACTTC
CDR3aa: CASSPQGTSRETQYF
v_gene: TRBV6-1
j_gene: TRBJ2-5
abundance: many
d_gene: TRBD2

CDR3nt: TGTGCCAGCAGTTTGACGACAGCCTACAATGAGCAATTCTTC
CDR3aa: CASSLTTAYNEQFF
v_gene: TRBV28
j_gene: TRBJ2-1
abundance: many
d_gene: .

CDR3nt: TGTGCCAGCAGCCCCGGACTAGCGGGTGACTCCTACGAGCAGTACTTC
CDR3aa: CASSPGLAGDSYEQYF
v_gene: TRBV7-9
j_gene: TRBJ2-7
abundance: few
d_gene: TRBD2

CDR3nt: TGTGCCACATCTCTCAAAGAGACCCAGTACTTC
CDR3aa: CATSLKETQYF
v_gene: TRBV2
j_gene: TRBJ2-5
abundance: many
d_gene: .

CDR3nt: TGTGCCAGCAGTGAAGAAGAGGGACTAGGGAGGGATACGCAGTATTTT
CDR3aa: CASSEEEGLGRDTQYF
v_gene: TRBV2
j_gene: TRBJ2-3
abundance: many
d_gene: TRBD2

CDR3nt: TGCAGCGTTGAGGTGGCGGGACAAGAGACCCAGTACTTC
CDR3aa: CSVEVAGQETQYF
v_gene: TRBV29-1
j_gene: TRBJ2-5
abundance: many
d_gene: .

CDR3nt: TGTGCCAGCAGCCCGACCAGGGGAGGGGTCTACGAGCAGTACTTC
CDR3aa: CASSPTRGGVYEQYF
v_gene: TRBV3-1
j_gene: TRBJ2-7
abundance: many
d_gene: .

CDR3nt: TGCAGTGCTAGAGGGACAGGGACAGGCTATGGCTACACCTTC
CDR3aa: CSARGTGTGYGYTF
v_gene: TRBV20-1
j_gene: TRBJ1-2
abundance: .
d_gene: TRBD1

CDR3nt: TGCTCCCCTGGCCCGGGGAATTACAATGAGCAGTTCTTC
CDR3aa: CSPGPGNYNEQFF
v_gene: TRBV20-1
j_gene: TRBJ2-1
abundance: many
d_gene: .

CDR3nt: TGTGCCAGTAGTATACGCCCAGGGAACTACGAGCAGTACTTC
CDR3aa: CASSIRPGNYEQYF
v_gene: TRBV19
j_gene: TRBJ2-7
abundance: .
d_gene: .

CDR3nt: TGCAGTGCTAGAACTACTACAGGGGGCGCTGGGGGTAATGGCTACACCTTC
CDR3aa: CSARTTTGGAGGNGYTF
v_gene: TRBV20-1
j_gene: TRBJ1-2
abundance: .
d_gene: TRBD1

CDR3nt: TGCGCCAGCAGCTTGTGGGCGGATAGCACAGATACGCAGTATTTT
CDR3aa: CASSLWADSTDTQYF
v_gene: TRBV5-1
j_gene: TRBJ2-3
abundance: many
d_gene: .

CDR3nt: TGCGCCAGCAGCCAAAAGACAGGGGACTATGGCTACACCTTC
CDR3aa: CASSQKTGDYGYTF
v_gene: TRBV5-1
j_gene: TRBJ1-2
abundance: many
d_gene: TRBD1

CDR3nt: TGTGCCAGCAGCTTAACAGTGGGAAACACTGAAGCTTTCTTT
CDR3aa: CASSLTVGNTEAFF
v_gene: TRBV7-3
j_gene: TRBJ1-1
abundance: many
d_gene: .

CDR3nt: TGTGCCAGCTCACCGACCTCTGGGGCCAACGTCCTGACTTTC
CDR3aa: CASSPTSGANVLTF
v_gene: TRBV18
j_gene: TRBJ2-6
abundance: .
d_gene: .

CDR3nt: TGTGCCAGCAGTGAGGGACTAAGGATTTATGGCTACACCTTC
CDR3aa: CASSEGLRIYGYTF
v_gene: TRBV2
j_gene: TRBJ1-2
abundance: many
d_gene: .

CDR3nt: TGCGCCAGCAGCCAAGATCATGCGGAGTCGAACACCGGGGAGCTGTTTTTT
CDR3aa: CASSQDHAESNTGELFF
v_gene: TRBV4-3
j_gene: TRBJ2-2
abundance: .
d_gene: .

CDR3nt: TGTGCCAGCGGGATAGCGGGGGATGAGCAGTTCTTC
CDR3aa: CASGIAGDEQFF
v_gene: TRBV6-1
j_gene: TRBJ2-1
abundance: few
d_gene: TRBD2

CDR3nt: TGTGCCAGCACTAATGGGGGGACAGGGAGACCTTTAACAGGACAGCCCCAGCATTTT
CDR3aa: CASTNGGTGRPLTGQPQHF
v_gene: TRBV27
j_gene: TRBJ1-5
abundance: many
d_gene: TRBD1

CDR3nt: TGTGCCAGCAGTGACGCCGGGACTAGCGGAGGAGGGGAGCAGTACTTC
CDR3aa: CASSDAGTSGGGEQYF
v_gene: TRBV6-1
j_gene: TRBJ2-7
abundance: many
d_gene: TRBD2

CDR3nt: TGTGCCAGCAGTCCCCTGAGGGGCGGGAGTTGGGTCGATGAGCAGTTCTTC
CDR3aa: CASSPLRGGSWVDEQFF
v_gene: TRBV12-3/TRBV12-4
j_gene: TRBJ2-1
abundance: .
d_gene: TRBD2

CDR3nt: TGTGCCAGCAGCGGCTGGGACAGGCGGGGGGAAAAACTGTTTTTT
CDR3aa: CASSGWDRRGEKLFF
v_gene: TRBV11-2
j_gene: TRBJ1-4
abundance: .
d_gene: TRBD1

CDR3nt: TGTGCCAGCAGCTTAGGCGGCAGGGGAGGCCCAGAGACCCAGTACTTC
CDR3aa: CASSLGGRGGPETQYF
v_gene: TRBV11-1
j_gene: TRBJ2-5
abundance: .
d_gene: .

CDR3nt: TGTGCCAGCAGTGAATTGGGGGCGAACACTGAAGCTTTCTTT
CDR3aa: CASSELGANTEAFF
v_gene: TRBV25-1
j_gene: TRBJ1-1
abundance: .
d_gene: .

CDR3nt: TGTGCCAGCAGTTTCCTAGCGGTCCGCGGTCGAGATACGCAGTATTTT
CDR3aa: CASSFLAVRGRDTQYF
v_gene: TRBV12-3/TRBV12-4
j_gene: TRBJ2-3
abundance: many
d_gene: TRBD2

CDR3nt: TGTGCCAGCAGCCAAGATCGCGGAATCTCCTACAATGAGCAGTTCTTC
CDR3aa: CASSQDRGISYNEQFF
v_gene: TRBV3-1
j_gene: TRBJ2-1
abundance: few
d_gene: .

CDR3nt: TGCAGTGCTAGGGTCCAACCGGGAGATACGCAGTATTTT
CDR3aa: CSARVQPGDTQYF
v_gene: TRBV20-1
j_gene: TRBJ2-3
abundance: many
d_gene: .

CDR3nt: TGTGCCAGTAGTTTCCGGGCCAGGAGGTCGAACACTGAAGCTTTCTTT
CDR3aa: CASSFRARRSNTEAFF
v_gene: TRBV19
j_gene: TRBJ1-1
abundance: many
d_gene: .